This T cell receptor beta chain was captured in a study of Graves' ophthalmopathy and Graves' hyperthyroidism (dated by TCRdb to between 2018 and 2020). As for the study more broadly: Peripheral blood samples were taken at the time of initial diagnosis, before any treatment was given. To tell Graves' ophthalmopathy apart from Graves' hyperthyroidism, and to predict which patients would progress to ophthalmopathy, the study relied on TCR beta repertoire signatures. In total, 135 blood samples were TCR-sequenced: approximately 42 ophthalmopathy, roughly 77 hyperthyroidism and around 17 hyperthyroidism-to-ophthalmopathy patients. To explore V-J signatures that separate ophthalmopathy from hyperthyroidism, a discovery set of about a hundred patients was enrolled, consisting of about 43 with ophthalmopathy and roughly 60 with stable hyperthyroidism. For independent validation, a separate cohort was made up of 18 to 20 hyperthyroidism patients plus 17 patients who later progressed from hyperthyroidism to ophthalmopathy. T-cell repertoires of thyroid tissue and blood were compared in 5 or 6 hyperthyroidism patients. Once sampling was done, hyperthyroidism patients were given methimazole at a starting dose of 30 mg daily, while ophthalmopathy patients were given high-dose intravenous methylprednisolone.

Note on this clonotype: Its antigen is currently not known. No per-base quality is available; no much larger clone lies one base away.

For repertoire sequencing, TCR beta CDR3 regions were amplified from RNA transcripts. The first round of RT-PCR was done with HTBI primers and the Qiagen OneStep RT-PCR kit, and was followed by a second round of multiplex PCR, then size selection and purification. The libraries underwent paired-end sequencing with 100 bp reads on an Illumina HiSeq2000. Per the authors' processing: SOAPnuke was used to process the reads, removing any read that contained adapters or uncalled bases, had a mean Phred below 15, or lacked an exact match to the constant primer or identifier. COPE v1.2.5 was used to merge the high-quality paired reads. Each unique nucleotide sequence was defined as a clonotype, and clonotypes were aligned to IMGT TRB V, D and J references with MiTCR v1.1. The analysis was limited to V-J combinations with a frequency above 0.0001, which together covered 99.2% of the repertoires. A TCR clonal expansion and chaos score per V-J combination was defined as the ratio of F50 clonal expansion to chaos observed in the TCRdist matrix. Welch's t-statistics and random forest were used to reduce features to about 14 V-J combinations, which were fed into a naive Bayes classifier. The similarity between thyroid and blood repertoires was quantified using the Morisita-Horn index. TCRdb reprocessed the public reads (quality trimming at Q25 with fastp, clone calling with MiXCR) and kept in-frame beta chains. Every distinct CDR3 protein forms one entry, paired with its most common genes and DNA. TCRdb assigned the V and J calls; the authors' analysis was not used. A total of over 650,000 distinct CDR3 sequences appear in this sample, about two fifths of them only once. The ten most abundant clones make up over 2.5% of the sample.

General study outcomes and caveats: In validation, the model predicted ophthalmopathy progression with about 70% sensitivity and around 72% specificity; fewer than 15 predicted patients were CT-confirmed with GO in a median of around 6 months. Most expanded thyroid clonotypes with frequency above 0.001 were also detected in blood, suggesting blood repertoires may reflect the thyroid immune response. Sample size was not predetermined statistically, and investigators were not blinded to group allocation. In cross-validation, the 13-signature model distinguished ophthalmopathy from stable hyperthyroidism with 87.88% sensitivity and about 81% specificity, while in the test set the corresponding values were around 79% and 71%.

V is clipped by 2 bases and J by 11 bases, and the sequence between their germline boundaries is 28 bases long. As encoded in the germline V gene (reference sequence), CDR1 is DFQATT while CDR2 is SNEGSKA. The CDR3 contains 17 residues, cysteine and phenylalanine counted. Only the CDR3 DNA is retained, 51 bases long and in frame from the first base. Patients with ophthalmopathy had moderately to severely active disease, with a Clinical Activity Score of 3 or more, a NOSPECS grade of 4 or more, and a disease duration of less than 3 months. Patients with other autoimmune diseases, uncontrolled infections, pregnancy or lactation were excluded. Clinical symptoms, serum thyroxine, TRAb, thyroid ultrasound and orbital computed tomography were used for diagnosis. Using Ficoll-Paque density gradient centrifugation, PBMCs were isolated from over 8.5 ml of fresh peripheral blood. Trizol reagent was used to extract the total RNA, and its quality was then checked on an Agilent 2100 Bioanalyzer.

Sequencing used peripheral blood. The TCR sequence derives from an adult man with Graves' ophthalmopathy. This chain joins TRBV20-1 to TRBJ1-5; no D segment can be confidently identified. The DNA reads as follows: TGCAGTGCTAGAACCATCTTATCGGGAGGGCCGCTCGAGACCCAGCATTTT. Protein translation: CSARTILSGGPLETQHF.